The 10 T cell receptor beta chains given below trace back to one sample, sequenced in a study of beta chain features in type 1 diabetes. Points from the study as a whole: Shortening of TCRB CDR3s, moderate but significant, appeared in all four CD4+ subsets of Type 1 diabetes patients.

No cognate antigen is known for these TCRs. Expressed TCRB transcripts were sequenced because the entire RNA isolate underwent reverse transcription. Produced via immunoSEQ multiplex PCR; TCRdb's table is partial and in-frame only. This table holds around 340,000 clones, around 8.5% found once. Source material: central memory CD4+ T cells from blood. These receptors originate from a man younger than 40 with type 1 diabetes.

This clone was seen a few times. The V and J genes are TRBV7-2 and TRBJ2-2; D is perhaps TRBD1 (5 bases). Per germline, CDR1 SGHTA and CDR2 FQGNSA. CDR3 size: 13 residues. V was trimmed by 2 bases and J by 5 bases, leaving 6 bases between them. The CDR3 DNA sequence: TGTGCCAGCAGCTTAAGGGGTACCGGGGAGCTGTTTTTT. This sequence encodes CASSLRGTGELFF.

The chain joins TRBV29-1 to TRBJ1-1; D possibly corresponds to TRBD1 (5 bases). The CDR3 contains 14 residues. The ends were cut back, 4 bases at V and 1 base at J, with 13 bases in the middle. Germline V gene data show CDR1 as SQVTM and CDR2 as ANQGSEA. CDR3 amino acids: CSVAVGDGNTEAFF. The CDR3 DNA sequence: TGCAGCGTTGCCGTAGGGGACGGGAACACTGAAGCTTTCTTT.

This clone was recorded at least ten times. This rearrangement joins TRBV18 to TRBJ2-5; no definite D call. Trimming removed 2 bases at V and 5 bases at J, with 6 bases between. Germline loops: CDR1 KGHSH, CDR2 LQKENI. The CDR3 has 12 amino acids. The CDR3 DNA reads TGTGCCAGCTCACCAGTACGGGAGACCCAGTACTTC. It is translated as CASSPVRETQYF.

This clone was seen ten or more times. This chain uses TRBV4-3 with TRBJ1-4; D is uncertain. The V gene lost 0 bases and the J gene lost 7 bases, with 6 bases spanning the gap. Per the germline V gene, CDR1 is LGHNA and CDR2 is YSLEER. The CDR3 has 13 residues. CDR3 in amino acids: CASSQDRTEKLFF. For the CDR3, the DNA is TGCGCCAGCAGCCAAGACAGGACTGAAAAACTGTTTTTT.

V usage is TRBV30 and J usage is TRBJ2-5, with D perhaps assigned TRBD1 or TRBD2 (6 bases each). Germline CDR1 GTSNPN, CDR2 SVGIG (reference sequence). V lost 2 bases, J lost 2 bases, and 9 bases lay in between. The length of the CDR3 is 13 residues. CDR3 bases: TGTGCCTGGAGTATAGGGGGGCAAGAGACCCAGTACTTC. Protein: CAWSIGGQETQYF.

There are a few counts of this clone. The V and J genes are TRBV7-9 and TRBJ1-1, with 8 bases aligning to TRBD1. There are 17 residues in the CDR3. The V and J ends lost 4 bases and 0 bases, in that order; junction bases with no gene match: 10. Germline V gene data show CDR1 as SEHNR and CDR2 as FQNEAQ (reference sequence). The CDR3 DNA reads TGTGCCAGCAGCTCCACAGGGGGACGGAAGATGAACACTGAAGCTTTCTTT. This codes for CASSSTGGRKMNTEAFF. Variable domain in full (rest from reference TRBV7-9 and TRBJ1-1): DTGVSQNPRHKITKRGQNVTFRCDPISEHNRLYWYRQTLGQGPEFLTYFQNEAQLEKSRLLSDRFSAERPKGSFSTLEIQRTEQGDSAMYLCASSSTGGRKMNTEAFFGQGTRLTVV.

The V and J genes are TRBV28 and TRBJ2-3; 8 nucleotides match TRBD1. From germline, CDR1 is MDHEN and CDR2 SYDVKM. The CDR3 is made up of 15 amino acids. V dropped 5 bases and J dropped 0; count of bases not matched to a gene: 4. In nucleotides, the CDR3 is TGTGCCAGCAGTCCCCAGGGGGCGAGCACAGATACGCAGTATTTT. Its protein is CASSPQGASTDTQYF.

V usage is TRBV7-2 and J usage is TRBJ1-6; TRBD1 agrees at 7 bases. This CDR3 spans 14 amino acids. Germline lookup yields CDR1 SGHTA and CDR2 FQGNSA. V shed 5 bases and J 7 bases; nucleotides not matched to a gene: 5. In nucleotides, the CDR3 is TGTGCCAGCAGCCTGACAGGGATAAATTCACCCCTCCACTTT. Its translation: CASSLTGINSPLHF.

This clone was detected only a few times. The rearrangement joins TRBV5-4 to TRBJ2-3; D is unclear. The CDR3 spans 15 residues. Germline loops: CDR1 SGHNT, CDR2 YYREEE (reference sequence). The V end was cut by 0 bases, the J end by 0 bases, with 8 bases between. The CDR3 DNA reads as TGTGCCAGCAGCTTGGGTAGCCCTAGCACAGATACGCAGTATTTT. Residues: CASSLGSPSTDTQYF.

This clone has a handful of counts. V usage is TRBV4-3 and J usage is TRBJ1-1; no clear D gene. The V gene lost 0 bases and the J gene lost 2 bases, with 7 bases spanning the gap. CDR1 and CDR2 (germline): LGHNA, YSLEER. This CDR3 region has 14 residues. This CDR3 reads CASSQDWRNTEAFF. The CDR3 DNA sequence: TGCGCCAGCAGCCAAGATTGGAGAAACACTGAAGCTTTCTTT.